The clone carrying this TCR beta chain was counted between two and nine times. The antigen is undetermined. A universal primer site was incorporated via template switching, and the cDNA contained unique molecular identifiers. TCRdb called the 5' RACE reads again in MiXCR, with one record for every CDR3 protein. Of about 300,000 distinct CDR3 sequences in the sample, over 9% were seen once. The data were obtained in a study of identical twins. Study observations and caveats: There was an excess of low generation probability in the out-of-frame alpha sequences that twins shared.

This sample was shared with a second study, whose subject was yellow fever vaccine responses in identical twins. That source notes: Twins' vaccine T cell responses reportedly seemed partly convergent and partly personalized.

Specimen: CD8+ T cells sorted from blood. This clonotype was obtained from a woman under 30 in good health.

The CDR3 DNA sequence: TGTGCCAGCACCGAGGGAGAGAACACTGAAGCTTTCTTT. Encoded protein: CASTEGENTEAFF. The chain is built from TRBV6-1 and TRBJ1-1; D is ambiguous. Germline V gives CDR1 MNHNS, CDR2 SASEGT. The CDR3 runs to 13 residues. V dropped 7 bases and J dropped 1 base, with 10 bases sitting between them.